This TCR beta chain was sequenced in a study of T cells in Graves' hyperthyroidism and ophthalmopathy. Study summary: Peripheral blood draws took place at initial diagnosis, ahead of any treatment.

General study points: In blood, most of the thyroid clonotypes expanded above 0.001 were also present. Ophthalmopathy got predicted by the model a median about 6.5 months before its onset.

The hyperthyroidism patients had all been newly diagnosed, and their disease duration was under 2 months. Their ages ranged from 18 to 65 years. With respect to this clonotype: Its antigen is currently unknown.

TCR beta CDR3 regions were amplified from RNA transcripts. With the HTBI primer set, the TCR CDR3 went through a first round of RT-PCR. TCRdb used MiXCR to reprocess the multiplex PCR reads, holding one entry per CDR3 protein. This sample has roughly 570,000 distinct CDR3 sequences; approximately 14% occur once, and the top ten carry under 7.5%. The V and J ends lost 0 bases and 7 bases respectively, with 11 bases between them. CDR3 length: 13 residues. CDR1 is SGDLS, CDR2 YYNGEE, per germline. The rearrangement joins TRBV9 to TRBJ2-7; D remains unclear. The material sequenced was blood. The source is a young woman with Graves' hyperthyroidism. CDR3 residues: CASSVDQGREQYF. CDR3 bases: TGTGCCAGCAGCGTAGATCAAGGGCGAGAGCAGTACTTC.